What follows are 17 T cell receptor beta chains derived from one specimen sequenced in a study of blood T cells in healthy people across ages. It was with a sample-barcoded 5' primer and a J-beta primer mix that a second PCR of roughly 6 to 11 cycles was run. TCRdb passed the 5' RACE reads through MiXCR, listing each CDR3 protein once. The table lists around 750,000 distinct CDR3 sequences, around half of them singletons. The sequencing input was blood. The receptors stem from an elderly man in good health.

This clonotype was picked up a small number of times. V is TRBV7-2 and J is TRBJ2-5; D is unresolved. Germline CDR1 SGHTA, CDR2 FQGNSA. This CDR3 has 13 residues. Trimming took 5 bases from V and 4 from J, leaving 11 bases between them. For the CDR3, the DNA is TGTGCCAGCAGCGTAGGACCCCCAGAGACCCAGTACTTC. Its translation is CASSVGPPETQYF. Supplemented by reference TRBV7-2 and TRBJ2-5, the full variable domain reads GAGVSQSPSNKVTEKGKDVELRCDPISGHTALYWYRQSLGQGLEFLIYFQGNSAPDKSGLPSDRFSAERTGGSVSTLTIQRTQQEDSAVYLCASSVGPPETQYFGPGTRLLVL.

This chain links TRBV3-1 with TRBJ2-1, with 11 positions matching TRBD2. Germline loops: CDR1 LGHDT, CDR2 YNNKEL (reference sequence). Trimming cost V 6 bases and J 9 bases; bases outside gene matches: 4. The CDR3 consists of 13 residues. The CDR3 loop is CASRPLAGGEQFF. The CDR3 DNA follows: TGTGCCAGCAGACCCCTAGCGGGAGGTGAGCAGTTCTTC.

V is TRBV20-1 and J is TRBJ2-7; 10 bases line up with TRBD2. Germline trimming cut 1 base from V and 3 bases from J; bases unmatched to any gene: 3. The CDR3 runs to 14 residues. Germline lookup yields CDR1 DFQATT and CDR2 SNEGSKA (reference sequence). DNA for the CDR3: TGCAGTGCTAGAGGGAGCGGGAGGGGCTACGAGCAGTACTTC. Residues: CSARGSGRGYEQYF.

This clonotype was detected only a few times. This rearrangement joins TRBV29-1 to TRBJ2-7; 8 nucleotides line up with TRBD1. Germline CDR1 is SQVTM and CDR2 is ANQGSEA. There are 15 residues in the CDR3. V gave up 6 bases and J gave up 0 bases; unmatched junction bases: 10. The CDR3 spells CSVEAGQDSSYEQYF. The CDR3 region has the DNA TGCAGCGTAGAGGCGGGACAGGACAGCTCCTACGAGCAGTACTTC.

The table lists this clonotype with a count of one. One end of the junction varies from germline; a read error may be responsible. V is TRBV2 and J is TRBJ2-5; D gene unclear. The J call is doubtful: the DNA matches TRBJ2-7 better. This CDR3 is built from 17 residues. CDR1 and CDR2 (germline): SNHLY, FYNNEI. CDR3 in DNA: TGTGCCGGCAGTGAAGGGCAGGCCCCCTACCTTGGCTACGAGCAGTACTTC. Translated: CAGSEGQAPYLGYEQYF.

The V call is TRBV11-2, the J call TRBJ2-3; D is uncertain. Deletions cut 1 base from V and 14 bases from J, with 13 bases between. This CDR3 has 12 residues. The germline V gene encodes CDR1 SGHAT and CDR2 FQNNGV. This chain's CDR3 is CASSLGVRDAYF. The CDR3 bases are TGTGCCAGCAGCTTAGGGGTGAGAGACGCGTATTTT. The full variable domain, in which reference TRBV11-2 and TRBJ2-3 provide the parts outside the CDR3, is EAGVAQSPRYKIIEKRQSVAFWCNPISGHATLYWYQQILGQGPKLLIQFQNNGVVDDSQLPKDRFSAERLKGVDSTLKIQPAKLEDSAVYLCASSLGVRDAYFGPGTRLTVL.

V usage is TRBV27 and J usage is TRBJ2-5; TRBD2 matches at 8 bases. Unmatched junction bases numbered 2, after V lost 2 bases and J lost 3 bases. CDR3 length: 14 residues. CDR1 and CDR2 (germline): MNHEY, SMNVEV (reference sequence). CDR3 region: CASSLRGGEETQYF. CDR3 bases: TGTGCCAGCAGTTTACGGGGGGGAGAAGAGACCCAGTACTTC.

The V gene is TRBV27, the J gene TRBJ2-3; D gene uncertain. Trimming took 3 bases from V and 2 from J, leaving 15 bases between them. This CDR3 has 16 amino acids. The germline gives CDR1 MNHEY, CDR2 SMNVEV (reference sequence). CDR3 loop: CASSLFTDEPTDTQYF. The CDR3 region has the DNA TGTGCCAGCAGTTTGTTCACCGACGAACCCACAGATACGCAGTATTTT.

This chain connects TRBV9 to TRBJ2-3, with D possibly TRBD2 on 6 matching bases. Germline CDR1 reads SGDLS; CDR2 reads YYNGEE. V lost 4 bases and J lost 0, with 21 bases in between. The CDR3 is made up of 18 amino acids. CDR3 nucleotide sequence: TGTGCCAGCAGCCGAATCCCTCTGGCCGGGGGTAGCACAGATACGCAGTATTTT. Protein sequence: CASSRIPLAGGSTDTQYF.

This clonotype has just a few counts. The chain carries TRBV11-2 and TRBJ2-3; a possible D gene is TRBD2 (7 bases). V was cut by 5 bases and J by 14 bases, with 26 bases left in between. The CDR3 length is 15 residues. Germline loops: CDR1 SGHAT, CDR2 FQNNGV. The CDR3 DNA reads TGTGCCAGCAGCGGACAGCGGGACCAGCACAGAGACGCGTATTTT. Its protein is CASSGQRDQHRDAYF.

The CDR3 here is CASSGSAGVETQYF. CDR3 coding DNA: TGTGCCAGCAGTGGATCAGCGGGAGTTGAGACCCAGTACTTC. V is TRBV6-5 and J is TRBJ2-5; 8 nucleotides agree with TRBD2. V dropped 5 bases and J dropped 5; count of bases not matched to a gene: 7. CDR3 size: 14 residues. CDR1 and CDR2 from the germline V gene are MNHEY and SVGAGI.

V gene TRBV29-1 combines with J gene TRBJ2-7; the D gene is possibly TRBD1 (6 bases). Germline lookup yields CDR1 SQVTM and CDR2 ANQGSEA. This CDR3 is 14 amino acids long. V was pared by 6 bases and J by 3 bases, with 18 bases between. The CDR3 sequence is CSVEAGTRYYEQYF. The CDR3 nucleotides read TGCAGCGTAGAGGCCGGGACACGATACTACGAGCAGTACTTC.

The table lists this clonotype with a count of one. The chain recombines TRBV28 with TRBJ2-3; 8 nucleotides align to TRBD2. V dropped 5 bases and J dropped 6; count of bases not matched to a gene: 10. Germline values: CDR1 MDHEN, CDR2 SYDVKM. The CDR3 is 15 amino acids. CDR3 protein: CASSPSLRGGDTQYF. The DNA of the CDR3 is TGTGCCAGCAGTCCCTCGCTACGGGGGGGGGATACGCAGTATTTT.

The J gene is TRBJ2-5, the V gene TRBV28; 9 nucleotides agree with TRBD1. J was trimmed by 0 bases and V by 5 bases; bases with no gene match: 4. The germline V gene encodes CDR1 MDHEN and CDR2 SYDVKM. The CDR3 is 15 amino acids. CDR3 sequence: CASSGTGKYQETQYF. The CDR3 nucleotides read TGTGCCAGCAGTGGGACAGGGAAGTACCAAGAGACCCAGTACTTC. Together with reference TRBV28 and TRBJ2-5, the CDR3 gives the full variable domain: DVKVTQSSRYLVKRTGEKVFLECVQDMDHENMFWYRQDPGLGLRLIYFSYDVKMKEKGDIPEGYSVSREKKERFSLILESASTNQTSMYLCASSGTGKYQETQYFGPGTRLLVL.

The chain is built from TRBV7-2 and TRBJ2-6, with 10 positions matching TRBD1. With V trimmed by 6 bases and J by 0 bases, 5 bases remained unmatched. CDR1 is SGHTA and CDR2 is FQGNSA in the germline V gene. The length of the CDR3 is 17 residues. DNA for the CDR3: TGTGCCAGCAGTCAAGGACAGGGGGGCTCTGGGGCCAACGTCCTGACTTTC. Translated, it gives CASSQGQGGSGANVLTF.

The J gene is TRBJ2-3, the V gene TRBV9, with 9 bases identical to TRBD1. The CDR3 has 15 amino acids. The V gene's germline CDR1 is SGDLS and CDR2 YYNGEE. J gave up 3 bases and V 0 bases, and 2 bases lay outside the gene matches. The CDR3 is CASSVGTGATDTQYF. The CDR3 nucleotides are TGTGCCAGCAGCGTAGGGACAGGGGCGACAGATACGCAGTATTTT.

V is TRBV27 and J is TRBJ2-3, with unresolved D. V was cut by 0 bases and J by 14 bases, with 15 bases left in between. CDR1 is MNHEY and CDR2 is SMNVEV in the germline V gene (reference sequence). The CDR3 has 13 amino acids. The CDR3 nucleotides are TGTGCCAGCAGTTTATCAACTACCCGGTACGCGTATTTT. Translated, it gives CASSLSTTRYAYF.